This T cell receptor beta chain is from a study of T-cell memory formation after mild COVID-19. Turning to the study itself: TCR clusters were mostly donor specific. General study points: From day 15 to 85, contracting clones were balanced between CD4 and CD8, whereas later expanders leaned toward CD4+. Among clones peaking at day 37 in the second wave, SARS-CoV-2 specificity remained unconfirmed.

This clonotype was detected a few times. What it binds is not known. Constant-segment-primed 5'RACE gave TCR alpha and TCR beta cDNA libraries with sample barcodes and UMIs. A single record per CDR3 protein comes from TCRdb applying MiXCR to the 5' RACE reads. The table records approximately 89,000 distinct CDR3 sequences, around 27% of them present only once. Trimming took 4 bases from V and 7 from J, leaving 17 bases between them. Germline lookup yields CDR1 MNHEY and CDR2 SVGEGT. There are 14 residues in the CDR3. The source material was PBMCs or a T cell subset sorted from them (not recorded which). The chain has TRBV6-2 or TRBV6-3 and TRBJ2-7; D ambiguous. This sequence was found in a man aged 18-30 years who had mild COVID-19 (a few samples of this study predate the infection). Cell type and time point are not known. The CDR3 here is CASSLAVRPLEQYV. Here the CDR3 DNA reads TGTGCCAGCAGTTTAGCCGTCAGACCCTTGGAGCAGTACGTC.